Listed here are 17 T cell receptor beta chains from one sample, sequenced in a study of T-cell memory formation after mild COVID-19. MiXCR was run by TCRdb on the 5' RACE reads, yielding one entry per CDR3 protein. Of about 360,000 distinct CDR3 sequences in the sample, around 14% were seen once. Material: PBMCs or a T cell subset sorted from them (not recorded which). The receptors originated from a man between 18 and 35 years old who had mild COVID-19 (a few samples of this study predate the infection). Cell type and time point are not known.

The chain is built from TRBV12-3 or TRBV12-4 and TRBJ1-2; possibly TRBD1 for D (5 bases). The CDR3 contains 13 residues. V shed 7 bases and J shed 4 bases, with 13 bases lying between them. The CDR3: CASIIYGGYGYTF. CDR3 bases: TGTGCCAGCATCATTTACGGGGGCTATGGCTACACCTTC.

The chain carries TRBV4-2 and TRBJ1-4; a weak D match, TRBD1 (5 bases). Germline V gene sequence: CDR1 LGHNA, CDR2 YNFKEQ. Trimming cost V 8 bases and J 6 bases, with 7 bases left between them. This CDR3 comprises 11 residues. CDR3 in DNA: TGTGCCAGCGGGACCGATGAAAAACTGTTTTTT. This codes for CASGTDEKLFF.

In its sample, this clonotype was seen a few times. The chain employs TRBV7-6 and TRBJ1-2; 8 bases line up with TRBD1. J was trimmed by 4 bases and V by 1 base; bases with no gene match: 2. Germline V gene lookup returns CDR1 SGHVS and CDR2 FNYEAQ. The CDR3 sequence is 14 residues long. The CDR3 nucleotides are TGTGCCAGCAGCTTAGTACAGGGGGGCTATGGCTACACCTTC. It is translated as CASSLVQGGYGYTF.

V is TRBV9 and J is TRBJ1-3; D might be TRBD1 (5 bases). V was shortened by 3 bases and J by 4 bases, with 20 bases between the two germline ends. CDR1 and CDR2 from the germline V gene are SGDLS and YYNGEE. This CDR3 comprises 17 residues. CDR3 nucleotide sequence: TGTGCCAGCAGCGATTCGTCCGGGACCGCTTTCGGAAACACCATATATTTT. It yields the protein CASSDSSGTAFGNTIYF.

The chain recombines TRBV4-3 with TRBJ2-6, with 7 bases identical to TRBD2. Trimming at V came to 5 bases and at J to 0 bases, leaving 7 bases not matched to a gene. This CDR3 has 17 amino acids. Germline CDR1 is LGHNA and CDR2 is YSLEER. CDR3 nucleotides: TGCGCCAGCAGCGGCGGGAGCGAAAGCTCTGGGGCCAACGTCCTGACTTTC. Translation gives CASSGGSESSGANVLTF.

CDR3 in DNA: TGTGCCAGCAGCTTCGTTACTAGCGGGGGGATAGAGGCTTACGAGCAGTACTTC. It specifies CASSFVTSGGIEAYEQYF. The chain carries TRBV7-2 and TRBJ2-7; 12 bases match TRBD2. CDR3 size: 18 residues. The V gene end was trimmed by 3 bases and the J gene end by 4 bases; junction bases not matched to a gene: 13. Germline V gene sequence: CDR1 SGHTA, CDR2 FQGNSA.

The chain recombines TRBV24-1 with TRBJ1-1; D not certain. V gave up 12 bases and J gave up 7 bases, with 5 bases separating them. This CDR3 comprises 8 residues. From germline, CDR1 is KGHDR and CDR2 SFDVKD. DNA of the CDR3: TGTGCCGGAAGTGAAGCTTTCTTT. Protein sequence: CAGSEAFF.

This clonotype was seen once. The chain carries TRBV9 and TRBJ1-2, with D possibly being TRBD1 (5 bases). Between the trimmed V and J ends, which lost 4 bases and 0 bases, there was a span of 13 bases. Germline CDR1 and CDR2: SGDLS and YYNGEE. The CDR3 runs 15 residues. Here the CDR3 DNA reads TGTGCCAGCAGCCCTGGGACTGATGCTAACTATGGCTACACCTTC. It codes for CASSPGTDANYGYTF.

This clonotype has just a few counts. The J gene is TRBJ2-3, the V gene TRBV7-9; D is tentatively TRBD1 or TRBD2 (5 bases each). V was pared by 1 base and J by 0 bases, with 11 bases between. The CDR3 is 16 residues long. From germline, CDR1 is SEHNR and CDR2 FQNEAQ (reference sequence). The CDR3 loop reads CASSLGGSGSTDTQYF. In nucleotides, the CDR3 is TGTGCCAGCAGCTTAGGGGGGTCGGGGAGCACAGATACGCAGTATTTT. Full variable domain (remainder filled in from reference TRBV7-9 and TRBJ2-3): DTGVSQNPRHKITKRGQNVTFRCDPISEHNRLYWYRQTLGQGPEFLTYFQNEAQLEKSRLLSDRFSAERPKGSFSTLEIQRTEQGDSAMYLCASSLGGSGSTDTQYFGPGTRLTVL.

This chain links TRBV29-1 with TRBJ2-5; perhaps TRBD2 as D (5 bases). CDR1 and CDR2 (germline): SQVTM, ANQGSEA. Trimming cost V 7 bases and J 4 bases, with 10 bases left between them. The CDR3 loop spans 11 amino acids. The CDR3 DNA follows: TGCAGCGCTCTCGAGGGAGAGACCCAGTACTTC. It is translated as CSALEGETQYF.

This clonotype was found a few times. The gene calls are TRBV12-3 or TRBV12-4 and TRBJ1-2; 10 bases are shared with TRBD1. With V trimmed by 6 bases and J by 7 bases, 8 bases remained unmatched. This CDR3 has 14 amino acids. The CDR3 DNA sequence: TGTGCCAGCAGGGCGGGACAGGGGTTTGTTGGCTACACCTTC. It encodes CASRAGQGFVGYTF.

This clonotype was found once. The rearrangement uses TRBV15 and TRBJ1-2, with 9 positions matching TRBD1. V was pared by 8 bases and J by 2 bases, with 12 bases of the junction left unmatched. Germline V gene sequence: CDR1 LNHNV, CDR2 YYDKDF (reference sequence). CDR3 length: 16 amino acids. The CDR3 is CATQEPGQGKNYGYTF. The CDR3 DNA reads TGTGCCACCCAAGAGCCCGGACAGGGGAAAAACTATGGCTACACCTTC.

This clonotype turned up a few times. V and J are TRBV4-1 and TRBJ1-5; a weak D match, TRBD1 (5 bases). Germline values: CDR1 MGHRA, CDR2 YSYEKL. The CDR3 is made up of 16 amino acids. The ends were cut back, 0 bases at V and 2 bases at J, with 11 bases in the middle. CDR3 coding DNA: TGCGCCAGCAGCCAAGAAGGGTCGGGGGGCAATCAGCCCCAGCATTTT. Its protein product is CASSQEGSGGNQPQHF.

This clonotype was seen many times. The rearrangement links TRBV4-1 to TRBJ1-6, with a possible D match to TRBD1 (5 bases). The CDR3 consists of 15 residues. Trimming pared 3 bases from V and 8 bases from J, leaving 14 bases between. The V gene's germline CDR1 is MGHRA and CDR2 YSYEKL. The CDR3: CASSQAGLLDSPLHF. The CDR3, as DNA: TGCGCCAGCAGCCAGGCGGGACTCCTGGATTCACCCCTCCACTTT.

The chain combines TRBV9 with TRBJ1-5; D not resolved. The CDR3 has 14 residues. Germline V CDR1 and CDR2: SGDLS, YYNGEE. V was pared by 3 bases and J by 5 bases, with 12 bases between. DNA of the CDR3: TGTGCCAGCAGCGCCCACGCGGGAGATCAGCCCCAGCATTTT. This codes for CASSAHAGDQPQHF. Full variable domain (rest looked up from reference TRBV9 and TRBJ1-5): DSGVTQTPKHLITATGQRVTLRCSPRSGDLSVYWYQQSLDQGLQFLIQYYNGEERAKGNILERFSAQQFPDLHSELNLSSLELGDSALYFCASSAHAGDQPQHFGDGTRLSIL.

The sample holds a few counts of this clonotype. This chain connects TRBV18 to TRBJ1-1, with TRBD1 matching 8 bases. Germline assignment: CDR1 KGHSH and CDR2 LQKENI. The CDR3 contains 14 residues. V lost 2 bases, J lost 3 bases, and 2 bases stayed unmatched. Here the CDR3 reads CASSPKQGDTEAFF. The CDR3 DNA reads TGTGCCAGCTCACCAAAACAGGGGGACACTGAAGCTTTCTTT.

The rearrangement uses TRBV7-9 and TRBJ2-3; TRBD2 aligns across 10 bases. Germline values: CDR1 SEHNR, CDR2 FQNEAQ (reference sequence). The V gene end was trimmed by 5 bases and the J gene end by 1 base; junction bases not matched to a gene: 12. This CDR3 is 18 amino acids long. CDR3 in amino acids: CASSRSGGLPRGTDTQYF. CDR3 DNA: TGTGCCAGCAGCCGTAGCGGGGGGCTCCCTCGCGGCACAGATACGCAGTATTTT.